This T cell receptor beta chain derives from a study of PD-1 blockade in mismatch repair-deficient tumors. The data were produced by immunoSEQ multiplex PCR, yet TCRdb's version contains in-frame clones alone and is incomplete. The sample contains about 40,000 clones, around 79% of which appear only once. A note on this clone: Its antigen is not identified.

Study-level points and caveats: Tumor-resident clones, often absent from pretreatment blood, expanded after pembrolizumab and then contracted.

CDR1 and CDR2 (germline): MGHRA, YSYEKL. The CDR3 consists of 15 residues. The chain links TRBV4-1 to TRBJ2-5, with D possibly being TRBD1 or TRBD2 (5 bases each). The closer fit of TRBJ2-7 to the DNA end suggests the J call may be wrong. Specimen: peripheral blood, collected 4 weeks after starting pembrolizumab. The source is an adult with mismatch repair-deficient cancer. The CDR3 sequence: CASSLGRDGAYEQYF. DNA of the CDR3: TGCGCCAGCAGCTTAGGCCGGGACGGAGCCTACGAGCAGTACTTC.